One and the same sample provided the 18 T cell receptor beta chains below, sequenced in a study of OX40 agonist ivuxolimab in advanced cancers. Method: immunoSEQ multiplex PCR; TCRdb's copy keeps in-frame clones and lacks some. This table holds about 79,000 clones, about 85% found once. Sequenced here: CD4+ or CD8+ T cells sorted from blood, sampled in a trial of the OX40 agonist ivuxolimab. The receptor source for this set is an adult with an advanced solid tumor such as melanoma, head and neck, liver or kidney cancer.

This chain uses TRBV30 with TRBJ2-1, with no clear D. V lost 2 bases to trimming and J lost 4 bases, with 6 bases between them. CDR1 is GTSNPN and CDR2 is SVGIG in the germline V gene (reference sequence). The CDR3 loop spans 12 amino acids. The CDR3 DNA sequence: TGTGCCTGGAGTCTTAGTTACAATGAGCAGTTCTTC. Amino acid sequence: CAWSLSYNEQFF.

This chain connects TRBV18 to TRBJ2-7, with TRBD2 matching 8 bases. Unmatched junction bases numbered 4, after V lost 3 bases and J lost 6 bases. The CDR3 is 13 residues long. CDR1 is KGHSH, CDR2 LQKENI, per germline. DNA of the CDR3: TGTGCCAGCTCACCTCCCGGGGGGGGCGAGCAGTACTTC. Its translation: CASSPPGGGEQYF.

The V gene is TRBV7-9, the J gene TRBJ1-1; D perhaps matches TRBD1 (5 bases). The CDR3 consists of 16 residues. V lost 0 bases to trimming and J lost 5 bases, with 16 bases between them. Germline values: CDR1 SEHNR, CDR2 FQNEAQ (reference sequence). The CDR3 spells CASSLAESGRETEAFF. DNA of the CDR3: TGTGCCAGCAGCTTAGCGGAGTCGGGCAGGGAAACTGAAGCTTTCTTT.

This clone appeared a single time. The chain links TRBV18 to TRBJ2-6; no definite D call. The germline V gene has CDR1 KGHSH and CDR2 LQKENI. The CDR3 covers 16 residues. The germline V and J ends were trimmed by 3 bases and 0 bases, with 9 bases remaining between them. CDR3 sequence (DNA): TGTGCCAGCTCACCGTTCCGAACCTCTGGGGCCAACGTCCTGACTTTC. It encodes CASSPFRTSGANVLTF.

This chain joins TRBV10-3 and TRBJ1-6, with D hard to call. V lost 3 bases, J lost 0 bases, and 15 bases lay in between. This CDR3 is built from 18 residues. The V gene's germline CDR1 is ENHRY and CDR2 SYGVKD. This CDR3 is CAISEGAGLSSYNSPLHF. The CDR3 bases are TGTGCCATCAGTGAAGGTGCAGGCCTTAGCTCCTATAATTCACCCCTCCACTTT.

The chain joins TRBV30 to TRBJ2-7, with D possibly being TRBD1 (6 bases). The CDR3 has 12 residues. Trimming pared 4 bases from V and 1 base from J, leaving 8 bases between. Germline loops: CDR1 GTSNPN, CDR2 SVGIG (reference sequence). The CDR3 here is CAWTGDSYEQYF. CDR3 nucleotide sequence: TGTGCCTGGACAGGGGATTCCTACGAGCAGTACTTC.

Comments on this clone: Other nucleotide sequences in the sample specify the same CDR3. The V call is TRBV5-6, the J call TRBJ2-6; D uncertain. The CDR3 consists of 14 residues. The germline gives CDR1 SGHDT, CDR2 YYEEEE. Trimming shortened V by 2 bases and J by 2 bases, and 5 bases separated the two germline ends. Here the CDR3 DNA reads TGTGCCAGCAGCTTCTCTCCTGGGGCCAACGTCCTGACTTTC. Its protein is CASSFSPGANVLTF.

This clone was found once. Here the CDR3 DNA reads TGTGCCAGCAGCGTAGAGGGTGGGGCATCTGGAAACACCATATATTTT. This gives the protein CASSVEGGASGNTIYF. V gene TRBV9 combines with J gene TRBJ1-3, with D perhaps matching TRBD1 (5 bases). This CDR3 is built from 16 residues. CDR1 and CDR2 (germline): SGDLS, YYNGEE. V lost 0 bases and J lost 1, with 11 bases in between.

Notes on this clone: The junction and the germline gene differ at one end; a read error may be behind it. The chain is built from TRBV7-2 and TRBJ2-7; D is possibly TRBD1 (5 bases). This CDR3 is built from 13 residues. The germline CDR1 and CDR2 sequences are SGHTA and FQGNSA. The CDR3 loop is CASSSGHSDEQYF. The CDR3 nucleotides read TGTGCCAGCAGCTCAGGACACTCCGACGAGCAGTACTTC.

V gene TRBV9 combines with J gene TRBJ2-5; 8 bases fit TRBD1. V lost 2 bases to trimming and J lost 5 bases; unmatched junction nucleotides: 8. Germline V gene sequence: CDR1 SGDLS, CDR2 YYNGEE. The CDR3 is made up of 15 amino acids. CDR3 protein: CASSVGQGALETQYF. DNA of the CDR3: TGTGCCAGCAGCGTCGGGCAGGGGGCTTTGGAGACCCAGTACTTC.

In nucleotides, the CDR3 is TGTGCCAGCAGCTTAGGCCCCCTAGCGGGTGGCTACGAGCAGTACTTC. Protein product: CASSLGPLAGGYEQYF. V usage is TRBV7-3 and J usage is TRBJ2-7, with 8 bases lining up with TRBD2. The V gene's germline CDR1 is SGHTA and CDR2 FQGTGA. The CDR3 is 16 residues long. V gave up 2 bases and J gave up 3 bases; unmatched junction bases: 9.

The chain joins TRBV4-1 to TRBJ2-1; D call uncertain. Trimming left V 0 bases short and J 7 bases short, with 16 bases between. The CDR3 totals 16 residues. Per the germline V gene, CDR1 is MGHRA and CDR2 is YSYEKL. The CDR3 loop reads CASSQDLRPPFNEQFF. The CDR3 bases are TGCGCCAGCAGCCAAGATCTCAGGCCGCCCTTTAATGAGCAGTTCTTC.

This rearrangement joins TRBV6-6 to TRBJ1-5, with 7 nucleotides matching TRBD1. The V segment lost 8 bases and the J segment 4 bases; nucleotides outside the gene matches: 8. Germline assignment: CDR1 MNHNY and CDR2 SVGAGI (reference sequence). The CDR3 extends over 14 amino acids. The CDR3 nucleotides are TGTGCCAGCGGGACAGTTCCATATAATCAGCCCCAGCATTTT. It yields the protein CASGTVPYNQPQHF.

This chain connects TRBV7-2 to TRBJ2-7; 8 nucleotides agree with TRBD1. CDR1 and CDR2 from the germline V gene are SGHTA and FQGNSA. With V trimmed by 5 bases and J by 3 bases, 9 bases remained unmatched. The CDR3 covers 15 residues. The CDR3 DNA reads TGTGCCAGCAGCCCGGACAGGGCTAAGCTCTACGAGCAGTACTTC. Its protein is CASSPDRAKLYEQYF.

The chain employs TRBV5-1 and TRBJ2-5; 10 nucleotides agree with TRBD2. Germline V lookup: CDR1 SGHRS, CDR2 YFSETQ. V dropped 0 bases and J dropped 10; count of bases not matched to a gene: 9. The CDR3 extends over 15 amino acids. The CDR3, as DNA: TGCGCCAGCAGCTTGGCGAGCGGGAGGGATCCGGACCAGTACTTC. Its protein is CASSLASGRDPDQYF.

This chain uses TRBV5-1 with TRBJ2-5; 7 bases line up with TRBD1. The J segment lost 2 bases and the V segment lost 4 bases, leaving 2 bases of the junction unmatched. CDR1 and CDR2 (germline): SGHRS, YFSETQ. The CDR3 has 13 amino acids. The DNA for the CDR3 is TGCGCCAGCAGCCGGACAGGTCAAGAGACCCAGTACTTC. Residues: CASSRTGQETQYF.

This chain connects TRBV7-2 to TRBJ2-1; tentative D call: TRBD2 (5 bases). The length of the CDR3 is 14 residues. Trimming pared 4 bases from V and 4 bases from J, leaving 11 bases between. Germline CDR1 is SGHTA and CDR2 is FQGNSA. The CDR3 sequence: CASSSGSGYNEQFF. CDR3 sequence (DNA): TGTGCCAGCAGCTCGGGGTCGGGGTACAATGAGCAGTTCTTC.

CDR3 bases: TGTGCCAGCACCCGCCTCGGGGGAAACACTGAAGCTTTCTTT. This codes for CASTRLGGNTEAFF. The chain employs TRBV11-2 and TRBJ1-1; tentatively, D is TRBD1 (5 bases). CDR1 SGHAT and CDR2 FQNNGV come from the germline V gene. The CDR3 covers 14 residues. V lost 7 bases and J 2 bases, leaving 14 bases between the germline ends.